The 15 T cell receptor beta chains listed next were all sequenced from one sample in a study of neoadjuvant anti-PD-1 for oral cavity cancer. Clones were read by immunoSEQ multiplex PCR, and TCRdb kept only the in-frame ones, dropping some. The sample lists tens of thousands of clones, roughly 80% seen once, with roughly 2.6% in the top ten. The sample in question was PBMCs, obtained before nivolumab (anti-PD-1) treatment. The origin of the receptors is a person between 40 and 79 years old with oral cavity squamous cell carcinoma.

The chain couples TRBV7-2 to TRBJ1-2; 8 nucleotides agree with TRBD1. Germline values: CDR1 SGHTA, CDR2 FQGNSA. There are 15 residues in the CDR3. Unmatched junction bases numbered 1, after V lost 0 bases and J lost 1 base. The CDR3 nucleotides are TGTGCCAGCAGCTTAGCCAGGGGGCGTAACTATGGCTACACCTTC. It translates to CASSLARGRNYGYTF.

The V and J genes are TRBV29-1 and TRBJ2-1, with 10 bases identical to TRBD1. J gave up 12 bases and V 4 bases, and 18 bases lay outside the gene matches. The CDR3 covers 16 residues. Looked up from germline, CDR1 is SQVTM and CDR2 is ANQGSEA. CDR3 sequence: CSVGGPGQGHTGGQFF. CDR3 bases: TGCAGCGTTGGCGGACCGGGACAGGGGCATACAGGCGGGCAGTTCTTC.

This chain joins TRBV5-1 and TRBJ1-2; possible D gene TRBD1, 5 bases. Germline V lookup: CDR1 SGHRS, CDR2 YFSETQ. The CDR3 length is 14 residues. V was pared by 4 bases and J by 0 bases, with 10 bases between. This CDR3 reads CASSPGRPNYGYTF. In DNA form, the CDR3 reads TGCGCCAGCAGCCCGGGACGGCCTAACTATGGCTACACCTTC.

J is TRBJ1-5 and V is TRBV10-2, with 7 bases matching TRBD1. Unmatched junction bases numbered 2, after V lost 0 bases and J lost 0 bases. The length of the CDR3 is 16 residues. The V gene's germline CDR1 is WSHSY and CDR2 SAAADI. CDR3 sequence reads: CASSESGTVSNQPQHF. The CDR3 nucleotides read TGCGCCAGCAGTGAGTCGGGGACAGTTAGCAATCAGCCCCAGCATTTT.

This clone was detected only a few times. The gene calls are TRBV29-1 and TRBJ1-5; tentatively, D is TRBD1 (6 bases). V shed 3 bases and J shed 3 bases, with 9 bases lying between them. Germline V gene data show CDR1 as SQVTM and CDR2 as ANQGSEA. The CDR3 length is 13 residues. The CDR3 spells CSVESGVNQPQHF. The CDR3, as DNA: TGCAGCGTTGAGTCAGGGGTCAATCAGCCCCAGCATTTT. Together with reference TRBV29-1 and TRBJ1-5, the CDR3 gives the full variable domain: SAVISQKPSRDICQRGTSLTIQCQVDSQVTMMFWYRQQPGQSLTLIATANQGSEATYESGFVIDKFPISRPNLTFSTLTVSNMSPEDSSIYLCSVESGVNQPQHFGDGTRLSIL.

The chain uses TRBV19 and TRBJ2-7; no reliable D call. V shed 6 bases and J shed 0 bases, with 15 bases lying between them. The germline gives CDR1 LNHDA, CDR2 SQIVND (reference sequence). This CDR3 has 15 residues. The CDR3 sequence: CASSLDPAASYEQYF. As DNA, the CDR3 is TGTGCCAGTAGCCTGGACCCCGCGGCCTCCTACGAGCAGTACTTC.

The gene calls are TRBV7-9 and TRBJ2-7, with 14 bases matching TRBD2. This CDR3 has 15 amino acids. The V segment lost 3 bases and the J segment 7 bases; nucleotides outside the gene matches: 5. The germline CDR1 and CDR2 sequences are SEHNR and FQNEAQ (reference sequence). The CDR3: CASSFRGLAGEEQYF. Here the CDR3 DNA reads TGTGCCAGCAGCTTTCGGGGACTAGCGGGAGAAGAGCAGTACTTC.

The rearrangement links TRBV28 to TRBJ2-1; 10 nucleotides agree with TRBD2. V was clipped by 1 base and J by 5 bases; unmatched bases: 2. From germline, CDR1 is MDHEN and CDR2 SYDVKM. CDR3 length equals 15 residues. CDR3 in amino acids: CASSLLAGGNNEQFF. The CDR3 region has the DNA TGTGCCAGCAGTTTATTAGCGGGAGGTAACAATGAGCAGTTCTTC.

The chain carries TRBV6-1 and TRBJ2-7; 10 bases fit TRBD2. The V gene's germline CDR1 is MNHNS and CDR2 SASEGT. V shed 3 bases, J shed 7 bases, and the junction held 9 bases outside the gene matches. CDR3 length: 15 residues. CDR3 nucleotides: TGTGCCAGCAGTGAGCTAGCGGGAGTGTCGGGGGAGCAGTACTTC. This translates into CASSELAGVSGEQYF.

This chain connects TRBV7-9 to TRBJ2-2; TRBD2 agrees at 10 bases. V was pared by 6 bases and J by 6 bases, with 4 bases of the junction left unmatched. The CDR3 runs to 14 residues. CDR1 is SEHNR and CDR2 is FQNEAQ in the germline V gene (reference sequence). The CDR3 is CASRYLAGAGELFF. In DNA form, the CDR3 reads TGTGCCAGCAGATATCTAGCGGGGGCCGGGGAGCTGTTTTTT. The full variable domain, completed using reference TRBV7-9 and TRBJ2-2, is DTGVSQNPRHKITKRGQNVTFRCDPISEHNRLYWYRQTLGQGPEFLTYFQNEAQLEKSRLLSDRFSAERPKGSFSTLEIQRTEQGDSAMYLCASRYLAGAGELFFGEGSRLTVL.

The J gene is TRBJ1-1, the V gene TRBV19; D may be TRBD1 (6 bases). CDR1 is LNHDA, CDR2 SQIVND, per germline (reference sequence). The CDR3 is 16 residues long. The V end was cut by 3 bases, the J end by 0 bases, with 14 bases between. The CDR3 DNA follows: TGTGCCAGTAGTATCCCCATCCAGGGGTTGAACACTGAAGCTTTCTTT. This codes for CASSIPIQGLNTEAFF.

The rearrangement links TRBV13 to TRBJ1-2; D is unclear. Trimming pared 2 bases from V and 1 base from J, leaving 17 bases between. Germline CDR1 PRHDT, CDR2 FYEKMQ (reference sequence). The CDR3 has 17 residues. The CDR3 sequence: CASSLSSSDKYNYGYTF. The CDR3 DNA reads TGTGCCAGCAGCTTAAGTTCCTCCGACAAATATAACTATGGCTACACCTTC.

The V and J genes are TRBV18 and TRBJ1-1; D gene uncertain. The germline V and J ends were trimmed by 10 bases and 6 bases, with 15 bases remaining between them. The germline CDR1 and CDR2 sequences are KGHSH and LQKENI. The CDR3 contains 12 residues. The CDR3 protein is CATAAEGPEAFF. CDR3 nucleotide sequence: TGTGCCACCGCGGCGGAGGGCCCTGAAGCTTTCTTT.

This clone was counted only a few times. The chain couples TRBV4-2 to TRBJ1-1; no reliable D call. This CDR3 has 16 amino acids. V lost 1 base and J lost 4, with 16 bases in between. Germline values: CDR1 LGHNA, CDR2 YNFKEQ. The DNA for the CDR3 is TGTGCCAGCAGCCAAGGATCGGCTTGGAGCATCACTGAAGCTTTCTTT. Translating it yields CASSQGSAWSITEAFF.

The chain combines TRBV6-6 with TRBJ1-1; perhaps TRBD1 as D (5 bases). With 7 bases removed from V and 3 bases from J, the gap between germline ends came to 18 bases. The CDR3 sequence is 15 residues long. CDR1 is MNHNY and CDR2 is SVGAGI in the germline V gene (reference sequence). In DNA form, the CDR3 reads TGTGCCAGCAAGGGCGGACAACTGGGGGACACTGAAGCTTTCTTT. Protein product: CASKGGQLGDTEAFF.